The 25 T cell receptor beta chains reported below all come from one sample, sequenced in a study of post-analysis software for immune sequencing data (dated by TCRdb to between 2015 and 2017). What the study reported, not specific to this receptor: Patients showed significantly higher frequencies than controls for 4 or 5 TRBV segments, among them TRBV5-6, TRBV5-1 and TRBV20-1.

The antigens for these receptors are not known. The library was obtained by PCR. The sequencer was an Illumina HiSeq 2500. To reduce PCR and sequencing biases, unique molecular identifiers were built into the TCR beta cDNA libraries. The public reads were reprocessed in TCRdb via fastp at Q25 and MiXCR, keeping in-frame beta chains. When rows share a CDR3 protein, they turn into one entry using the most common DNA and genes. This sample is represented by some 700,000 distinct CDR3 sequences; 55% to 70% of them were singletons. The ten most abundant clones make up roughly 10% of the sample. The sequenced sample was blood. The receptors were gathered from a girl between 2 and 10 years old with multiple sclerosis.

This clonotype was observed a few times. The chain carries TRBV10-3 and TRBJ2-6, with unresolved D. CDR3 length: 16 amino acids. V dropped 3 bases and J dropped 0 bases, with 9 bases sitting between them. In germline, CDR1 is ENHRY, CDR2 SYGVKD. CDR3 region: CAISERAVSGANVLTF. For the CDR3, the DNA is TGTGCCATCAGTGAAAGGGCGGTCTCTGGGGCCAACGTCCTGACTTTC.

The V and J genes are TRBV7-6 and TRBJ2-5, with D unclear. Trimming left V 3 bases short and J 11 bases short, with 16 bases between. Germline CDR1 reads SGHVS; CDR2 reads FNYEAQ. The CDR3 totals 13 residues. This CDR3 is CASSFRGEAEQYF. The CDR3 DNA follows: TGTGCCAGCAGCTTCCGCGGAGAAGCTGAGCAGTACTTC.

V usage is TRBV29-1 and J usage is TRBJ1-5; D ambiguous. This CDR3 is 12 amino acids long. The germline V and J ends were trimmed by 6 bases and 4 bases, with 10 bases remaining between them. CDR1 is SQVTM, CDR2 ANQGSEA, per germline. The CDR3 sequence: CSVGLRNQPQHF. DNA of the CDR3: TGCAGCGTAGGGTTAAGAAATCAGCCCCAGCATTTT. The complete variable domain, with remaining parts taken from reference TRBV29-1 and TRBJ1-5, reads SAVISQKPSRDICQRGTSLTIQCQVDSQVTMMFWYRQQPGQSLTLIATANQGSEATYESGFVIDKFPISRPNLTFSTLTVSNMSPEDSSIYLCSVGLRNQPQHFGDGTRLSIL.

This clonotype was seen a handful of times. The chain combines TRBV5-5 with TRBJ2-5; 9 nucleotides agree with TRBD1. The junction had 9 bases not matched to a gene; V was cut back by 2 bases and J by 4 bases. CDR1 and CDR2 from the germline V gene are SGHKS and YYEKEE (reference sequence). The CDR3 has 16 residues. CDR3 sequence (DNA): TGTGCCAGCAGCTTTGAATGGGACAGGGTAGGAGAGACCCAGTACTTC. It translates to CASSFEWDRVGETQYF.

V and J are TRBV28 and TRBJ2-1; D gene ambiguous. The V gene's germline CDR1 is MDHEN and CDR2 SYDVKM. The CDR3 consists of 15 residues. The V and J ends lost 6 bases and 0 bases respectively, with 12 bases between them. The CDR3 nucleotides read TGTGCCAGCAGCCTAGGAAGTATCTCCTACAATGAGCAGTTCTTC. Its translation: CASSLGSISYNEQFF.

The chain uses TRBV7-7 and TRBJ2-1, with TRBD1 matching over 8 bases. In germline, CDR1 is SSHAT, CDR2 FNYEAQ (reference sequence). This CDR3 contains 15 residues. The V gene end was trimmed by 0 bases and the J gene end by 7 bases; junction bases not matched to a gene: 5. The CDR3 region is CASSLAHRTGNEQFF. The CDR3 DNA is TGTGCCAGCAGCTTAGCCCACCGGACAGGGAATGAGCAGTTCTTC.

This clonotype turned up a few times. The chain joins TRBV28 to TRBJ2-5; 7 nucleotides match TRBD1. From germline, CDR1 is MDHEN and CDR2 SYDVKM. The junction had 7 bases not matched to a gene; V was cut back by 6 bases and J by 3 bases. The CDR3 spans 14 residues. CDR3 sequence: CASRFGTAKETQYF. The CDR3 coding sequence is TGTGCCAGCAGATTCGGGACAGCTAAAGAGACCCAGTACTTC.

The rearrangement joins TRBV6-5 to TRBJ2-3; TRBD2 matches at 12 bases. The CDR3 runs to 18 residues. Germline CDR1 reads MNHEY; CDR2 reads SVGAGI. Losses at the gene ends were 2 bases for V and 3 bases for J; bases not matched to a gene: 9. This chain's CDR3 is CASSYHTGGTSGTDTQYF. In nucleotides, the CDR3 is TGTGCCAGCAGTTACCACACCGGGGGGACTAGCGGGACAGATACGCAGTATTTT.

The chain employs TRBV28 and TRBJ1-2; TRBD1 agrees at 7 bases. The germline V gene encodes CDR1 MDHEN and CDR2 SYDVKM. Trimming took 7 bases from V and 5 from J; bases not matched to a gene: 16. The CDR3 runs to 16 residues. The chain's CDR3 is CASKVDRATLGYGYTF. CDR3 sequence (DNA): TGTGCCAGCAAGGTCGACAGGGCGACCTTAGGTTATGGCTACACCTTC.

The chain has TRBV29-1 and TRBJ1-2; 9 bases fit TRBD1. This CDR3 comprises 15 residues. J lost 6 bases, V lost 6 bases, and 14 bases had no gene match. Germline V CDR1 and CDR2: SQVTM, ANQGSEA. CDR3 nucleotides: TGCAGCGTGGGGGACAGGGAATTGGTGCTGGATGGCTACACCTTC. This gives the protein CSVGDRELVLDGYTF.

The chain links TRBV29-1 to TRBJ1-2; D gene unclear. The CDR3 covers 14 residues. With 1 base removed from V and 0 bases from J, the gap between germline ends came to 9 bases. The germline CDR1 and CDR2 sequences are SQVTM and ANQGSEA. Written as DNA, the CDR3 is TGCAGCGTTGAAGCCCGGGGAGCTAACTATGGCTACACCTTC. Amino acid sequence: CSVEARGANYGYTF.

This clonotype has more than one count but fewer than ten. The chain carries TRBV10-3 and TRBJ2-1; D is possibly TRBD1 (8 bases). Trimming pared 3 bases from V and 7 bases from J, leaving 13 bases between. The CDR3 is 14 amino acids. The germline gives CDR1 ENHRY, CDR2 SYGVKD. The CDR3 is CAISEGQGGNEQFF. CDR3 sequence (DNA): TGTGCCATCAGTGAAGGACAGGGAGGGAATGAGCAGTTCTTC.

This clonotype turned up a few times. V gene TRBV6-6 combines with J gene TRBJ1-2, with D unresolved. V lost 0 bases to trimming and J lost 8 bases, with 7 bases between them. Looked up from germline, CDR1 is MNHNY and CDR2 is SVGAGI (reference sequence). The CDR3 is 12 residues long. The CDR3, as DNA: TGTGCCAGCAGTTACTCGGGCGGAGGCTACACCTTC. It is translated as CASSYSGGGYTF.

The chain has TRBV4-1 and TRBJ2-5, with D uncertain. Germline V gives CDR1 MGHRA, CDR2 YSYEKL. V was shortened by 1 base and J by 1 base, with 13 bases between the two germline ends. CDR3 length: 16 residues. Here the CDR3 DNA reads TGCGCCAGCAGCCAAGTGGGCAGAAAACCCCAAGAGACCCAGTACTTC. Its protein product is CASSQVGRKPQETQYF.

The chain links TRBV11-2 to TRBJ2-5, with a weak D call TRBD2 (5 bases). The CDR3 sequence is 17 residues long. The ends were cut back, 5 bases at V and 2 bases at J, with 21 bases in the middle. Germline CDR1 reads SGHAT; CDR2 reads FQNNGV. CDR3 coding DNA: TGTGCCAGCAGCGACGCTGTTAGGGTGGGGAGACAAGAGACCCAGTACTTC. It translates to CASSDAVRVGRQETQYF. Based on the CDR3 plus reference TRBV11-2 and TRBJ2-5, the full variable domain is EAGVAQSPRYKIIEKRQSVAFWCNPISGHATLYWYQQILGQGPKLLIQFQNNGVVDDSQLPKDRFSAERLKGVDSTLKIQPAKLEDSAVYLCASSDAVRVGRQETQYFGPGTRLLVL.

This clonotype has only one observation. This chain connects TRBV20-1 to TRBJ2-7; no reliable D call. Per the germline V gene, CDR1 is DFQATT and CDR2 is SNEGSKA (reference sequence). CDR3 length: 13 amino acids. The V end lost 4 bases, the J end lost 2 bases, and 12 bases lay between the germline ends. This CDR3 reads CSAISAGPYEQYF. Written as DNA, the CDR3 is TGCAGTGCTATATCGGCCGGGCCCTACGAGCAGTACTTC.

This chain links TRBV10-3 with TRBJ2-1, with 13 bases matching TRBD2. CDR3 size: 16 residues. The germline V gene has CDR1 ENHRY and CDR2 SYGVKD. V shed 7 bases, J shed 0 bases, and the junction held 3 bases outside the gene matches. The CDR3 spells CAITRTSGSSYNEQFF. The CDR3, as DNA: TGTGCCATCACCCGGACTAGCGGGAGCTCCTACAATGAGCAGTTCTTC.

DNA for the CDR3: TGCGCCAGCAGCCAAGGGGGTAGCGTCAATGAGCAGTTCTTC. This codes for CASSQGGSVNEQFF. This chain links TRBV4-3 with TRBJ2-1; maybe TRBD2 (5 bases). CDR1 is LGHNA, CDR2 YSLEER, per germline. The length of the CDR3 is 14 residues. V was cut by 1 base and J by 6 bases, with 10 bases left in between.

The chain combines TRBV6-5 with TRBJ1-2; D uncertain. Between the trimmed V and J ends, which lost 0 bases and 3 bases, there was a span of 14 bases. This CDR3 has 16 residues. Per germline, CDR1 MNHEY and CDR2 SVGAGI. CDR3 region: CASSYSRSGSYYGYTF. In DNA, the CDR3 is TGTGCCAGCAGTTACTCGCGCTCTGGCAGCTACTATGGCTACACCTTC.

Points on this clonotype: Being one base from a much bigger clone, this may be a read error. The chain uses TRBV6-4 and TRBJ2-3, with TRBD2 matching over 9 bases. Germline values: CDR1 MRHNA, CDR2 SNTAGT. The CDR3 contains 16 residues. V trimming: 2 bases; J trimming: 5 bases; junction bases outside the gene matches: 8. In DNA form, the CDR3 reads TGTGCCAGCAGTGACAGGGGACTAGCTTCAAGAGATACGCAGTATTTT. It translates to CASSDRGLASRDTQYF.

The chain employs TRBV2 and TRBJ2-7; 10 nucleotides agree with TRBD2. In germline, CDR1 is SNHLY, CDR2 FYNNEI. This CDR3 spans 14 amino acids. V lost 4 bases, J lost 2 bases, and 2 bases stayed unmatched. The CDR3 DNA reads TGTGCCAGCAGTGTGAGCGGGAGGGCCTACGAGCAGTACTTC. Translated, it gives CASSVSGRAYEQYF.

The V gene is TRBV29-1, the J gene TRBJ2-1; D might be TRBD1 (7 bases). This CDR3 has 16 amino acids. CDR1 is SQVTM, CDR2 ANQGSEA, per germline. V was trimmed by 4 bases and J by 2 bases, leaving 18 bases between them. The CDR3 region has the DNA TGCAGCGTTGCTCGGGGGAGAGGGGGCGCCTACAATGAGCAGTTCTTC. It codes for CSVARGRGGAYNEQFF.

The rearrangement joins TRBV28 to TRBJ1-1; a weak D match, TRBD1 (6 bases). The V end lost 2 bases, the J end lost 6 bases, and 13 bases lay between the germline ends. This CDR3 region has 14 residues. The germline V gene encodes CDR1 MDHEN and CDR2 SYDVKM. The DNA of the CDR3 is TGTGCCAGCAGTTTAGGGGACATAGGTGCTGAAGCTTTCTTT. As protein: CASSLGDIGAEAFF.

This clonotype came up a few times. The CDR3 here is CRVGAAGDYGNEQFF. CDR3 sequence (DNA): TGCAGAGTAGGAGCGGCGGGAGATTATGGTAATGAGCAGTTCTTC. The V and J genes are TRBV20-1 and TRBJ2-1; the match to TRBD2 covers 7 bases. The CDR3 has 15 residues. Germline assignment: CDR1 DFQATT and CDR2 SNEGSKA (reference sequence).

The chain uses TRBV7-3 and TRBJ2-7; D assignment may be TRBD1 or TRBD2 (5 bases each). Between the trimmed V and J ends, which lost 5 bases and 0 bases, there was a span of 11 bases. CDR1 is SGHTA and CDR2 is FQGTGA in the germline V gene. This CDR3 is built from 14 residues. CDR3 in DNA: TGTGCCAGCAGCCGGGACGGGACCTCCTACGAGCAGTACTTC. It encodes CASSRDGTSYEQYF.